This T cell receptor (beta chain) was captured by sequencing in a study of blood T cell repertoires in COVID-19. About the research overall: Sites across the United States, Italy and Spain contributed samples from acute and convalescent COVID-19. Sample material is recorded as cDNA or gDNA derived from T cells, B-cell-depleted T cells, or PBMCs.

Methods used by the authors: Reference gene primer amplification in the assay estimated nucleated cell counts. TCRdb's table, derived via immunoSEQ multiplex PCR, lists solely in-frame clones and lacks some. V and J calls and clone size follow that table, whereas D and trimming were derived from the DNA. There are a few hundred thousand clones in the sample; around 90% occur only once, and just under 0.95% lies in the top ten. V was clipped by 1 base and J by 0 bases; unmatched bases: 9. This CDR3 has 18 residues. The germline CDR1 and CDR2 sequences are MGHDK and SYGVNS. This chain joins TRBV25-1 and TRBJ1-3, with 7 bases matching TRBD1. The material sequenced was peripheral blood. The clonotype originates from a woman in her forties who had recovered from COVID-19. The CDR3 DNA reads TGTGCCAGCAGTGAATCCCTAGGGGGGACAGACTCTGGAAACACCATATATTTT. Translating it yields CASSESLGGTDSGNTIYF.